Listed below are T cell receptor beta chains from one sample, sequenced in a study of blood T cells in healthy people across ages. One entry per CDR3 protein, called by TCRdb with MiXCR from the 5' RACE reads. The table has some 1.5 million distinct CDR3 sequences, roughly 30% seen once. The sequencing sample was made of blood. These receptors were collected from a young woman in good health. Both conserved end residues are part of each CDR3. Fields, in order: J gene, V gene, clone size, D gene, CDR3 DNA, CDR3 protein. The D gene is left open where the match is weak. Part of the rows lack a size; the others show once, few, many or a class for expanded clones.

TRBJ2-7 | TRBV29-1 | many | - | TGCAGCGTCCCGACGGAAGGAGGATACGAGCAGTACTTC | CSVPTEGGYEQYF
TRBJ2-1 | TRBV7-6 | - | TRBD2 | TGTGCCAGCAGCTTAATAGCGGGAGCTTACAATGAGCAGTTCTTC | CASSLIAGAYNEQFF
TRBJ2-4 | TRBV12-3/TRBV12-4 | - | TRBD1 | TGTGCCAGCAGTTCAGGAGGGGGACAGGCCAACATTCAGTACTTC | CASSSGGGQANIQYF
TRBJ2-1 | TRBV6-5 | - | TRBD2 | TGTGCCAGCAGGACCGGGGGGGACGAGTTCTTC | CASRTGGDEFF
TRBJ1-5 | TRBV6-1 | few | - | TGTGCCAGCAGTGTAAACCGGGATCAGCCCCAGCATTTT | CASSVNRDQPQHF
TRBJ2-7 | TRBV6-5 | few | - | TGTGCCAGCAGTCGCAGGGGACACGAGCAGTACTTC | CASSRRGHEQYF
TRBJ2-5 | TRBV9 | few | - | TGTGCCAGCAGCGTAATGGGGGGGCCAGGAGAGACCCAGTACTTC | CASSVMGGPGETQYF
TRBJ1-5 | TRBV18 | - | TRBD1 | TGTGCCAGCTCACCGAGGACAGGCCTCAATCAGCCCCAGCATTTT | CASSPRTGLNQPQHF
TRBJ2-1 | TRBV18 | - | TRBD2 | TGTGCCAGCTCACCAGGTAGCGGGAGCTTCGAGTTCTTC | CASSPGSGSFEFF
TRBJ1-1 | TRBV5-1 | - | TRBD1 | TGCGCCAGCAGCTTGGGGGGACAGGAGCTTTTCTTT | CASSLGGQELFF
TRBJ2-3 | TRBV20-1 | few | TRBD2 | TGCAGTGCGGAGCGGGATTATACAGATACGCAGTATTTT | CSAERDYTDTQYF
TRBJ2-7 | TRBV2 | many | - | TGTGCCAGCACCGAAGGTCTGGGGGCGTACGAGCAGTACTTC | CASTEGLGAYEQYF
TRBJ1-1 | TRBV20-1 | - | - | TGCAGTGCCGGGGGAGGGTCCCCGTCAGAAGCTTTCTTT | CSAGGGSPSEAFF
TRBJ1-2 | TRBV3-1 | - | - | TGTGCCAGCAGCACGCGGACGGGTCACTATGGCTACACCTTC | CASSTRTGHYGYTF
TRBJ2-1 | TRBV29-1 | few | TRBD2 | TGCAGCGCCTTTTGGCGGGAGTATTCTGGGCAGTTCTTC | CSAFWREYSGQFF
TRBJ1-2 | TRBV12-3/TRBV12-4 | - | TRBD1 | TGTGCCAGCAGTAACCTCCGGACAGGCTATGGCTACACCTTC | CASSNLRTGYGYTF
TRBJ2-7 | TRBV27 | - | - | TGTGCCAGCAGTCAGACTAGGACGGCCAGCTCCTACGAGCAGTACTTC | CASSQTRTASSYEQYF
TRBJ1-2 | TRBV7-2 | - | - | TGTGCCAGCTGCATATTTGAAAACGCGGGGGGCTACACCTTC | CASCIFENAGGYTF
TRBJ2-5 | TRBV25-1 | - | TRBD2 | TGTGCCAGCAGTGAACTCACTAGCGGGAGTTTCGGAGAGCAGTACTTC | CASSELTSGSFGEQYF
TRBJ2-5 | TRBV10-3 | - | - | TGTGCCATCAGTGACCCTACTGGCAGGGAGACCCAGTACTTC | CAISDPTGRETQYF
TRBJ2-7 | TRBV11-2 | many | - | TGTGCCAGCAGCGTGGGGGTCTACTACGAGCAGTACTTC | CASSVGVYYEQYF
TRBJ2-1 | TRBV20-1 | few | - | TGCAGCATTGTCGAGGACTACAATGAGCAGTTCTTC | CSIVEDYNEQFF
TRBJ2-5 | TRBV7-2 | many | - | TGTGCCAGCAGCGATTTTAGCGGACCAACGGGGGAGACCCAGTACTTC | CASSDFSGPTGETQYF
TRBJ2-1 | TRBV7-2 | - | - | TGTGCCAGCAGCTTAGGTCTAGCGACCTGGCATGAGCAGTTCTTC | CASSLGLATWHEQFF
TRBJ2-3 | TRBV14 | few | - | TGTGCCAGCAGCCAAGATCCCGGCCAGGGTAGCACAGATACGCAGTATTTT | CASSQDPGQGSTDTQYF
TRBJ2-7 | TRBV9 | - | - | TGTGCCAGCAGCACAGAGCGGGCCCCGCACTACGAGCAGTACTTC | CASSTERAPHYEQYF
TRBJ2-7 | TRBV5-1 | many | TRBD1 | TGCGCCAGCAGCCCCGGGACAGTCGGCTACGAGCAGTACTTC | CASSPGTVGYEQYF
TRBJ2-6 | TRBV24-1 | few | - | TGTGCCACCAGTGACGCGGAGGGGAGCTCTGGGGCCAACGTCCTGACTTTC | CATSDAEGSSGANVLTF
TRBJ1-1 | TRBV7-2 | - | TRBD1 | TGTGCCAGCAGCCGAGGTGGGACAGGGAGGACTGAAGCTTTCTTT | CASSRGGTGRTEAFF
TRBJ2-7 | TRBV7-2 | many | - | TGTGCCAGCAGCTTAGAACCGGGGCCCTCCTACGAGCAGTACTTC | CASSLEPGPSYEQYF
TRBJ2-6 | TRBV7-8 | many | - | TGTGCCAGCAGCCAACGCCCGTTATCTGGGGCCAACGTCCTGACTTTC | CASSQRPLSGANVLTF
TRBJ1-6 | TRBV28 | - | - | TGTGCCAGCAGAGGGTCACCACCCCTCCACTTT | CASRGSPPLHF